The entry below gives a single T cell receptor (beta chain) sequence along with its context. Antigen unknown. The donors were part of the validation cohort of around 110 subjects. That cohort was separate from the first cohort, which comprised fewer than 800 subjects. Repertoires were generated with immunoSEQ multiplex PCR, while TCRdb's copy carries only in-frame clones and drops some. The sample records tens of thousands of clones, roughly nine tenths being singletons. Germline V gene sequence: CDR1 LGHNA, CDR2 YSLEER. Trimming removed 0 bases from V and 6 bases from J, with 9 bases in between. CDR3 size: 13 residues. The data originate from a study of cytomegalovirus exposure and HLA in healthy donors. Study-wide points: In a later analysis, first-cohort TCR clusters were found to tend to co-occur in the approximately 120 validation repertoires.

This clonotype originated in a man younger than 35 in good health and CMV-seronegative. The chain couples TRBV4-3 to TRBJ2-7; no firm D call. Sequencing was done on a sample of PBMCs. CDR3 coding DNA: TGCGCCAGCAGCCAAGACCGTTCTTTCGAGCAGTACTTC. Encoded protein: CASSQDRSFEQYF.